This paragraph covers one T cell receptor (beta chain) sequence. This sample was taken from a study of blood T cell repertoires in COVID-19. The CDR3 loop spans 17 amino acids. J lost 4 bases, V lost 4 bases, and 13 bases had no gene match. The germline V gene encodes CDR1 LNHDA and CDR2 SQIVND (reference sequence). Sequenced by immunoSEQ multiplex PCR; TCRdb stores in-frame clones only, minus some. The repertoire holds 140,000 to 150,000 clones, with around 85% as singletons. The specimen was peripheral blood. This chain connects TRBV19 to TRBJ1-3; TRBD1 aligns across 7 bases. This TCR derives from a woman aged 35 to 49 with active or convalescent COVID-19. The CDR3 sequence: CASSTAGQALGGNTIYF. The CDR3 coding sequence is TGTGCCAGTAGTACCGCCGGACAGGCTCTTGGGGGAAACACCATATATTTT.